Listed below are T cell receptor beta chains from one sample, sequenced in a study of shared clonotypes between healthy human individuals. Assay used: immunoSEQ multiplex PCR; TCRdb lists only in-frame clones, some missing. The repertoire holds about 600,000 clones, with 98% as singletons. Material for sequencing was naive CD8+ T cells sorted from blood. The receptors were gathered from a man in his thirties or forties in good health. Each CDR3 is given with its conserved first and last residue. A D gene is named only where the DNA matches it firmly. Some rows have no size entry. The others give once, few or many, or a class for an expanded clone.

>TRBJ2-5|.|TRBV2|.
CASSGGNSRPVGTQYF
TGTGCCAGCAGTGGAGGCAACTCCCGGCCGGTGGGGACCCAGTACTTC
>TRBJ2-1|.|TRBV27|.
CASSFQGGYNEQFF
TGTGCCAGCAGTTTTCAGGGGGGGTACAATGAGCAGTTCTTC
>TRBJ2-7|.|TRBV6-6|.
CASSGAGGYEQYF
TGTGCCAGCAGTGGGGCAGGTGGCTACGAGCAGTACTTC
>TRBJ1-1|.|TRBV27|.
CASSLSRNTEAFF
TGTGCCAGCAGTTTATCGAGAAACACTGAAGCTTTCTTT
>TRBJ2-7|.|TRBV10-2|TRBD1
CASSPTPGQGPLEQYF
TGCGCCAGCAGTCCTACCCCGGGACAGGGTCCTCTCGAGCAGTACTTC
>TRBJ1-5|.|TRBV7-6|TRBD1
CASSLGTGQHQPQHF
TGTGCCAGCAGCCTCGGGACAGGTCAACATCAGCCCCAGCATTTT
>TRBJ1-2|once|TRBV28|.
CASSLDRSYGYTF
TGTGCCAGCAGTCTAGACAGAAGCTATGGCTACACCTTC
>TRBJ2-7|.|TRBV6-1|TRBD1
CASSEREGQPLPASYEQYF
TGTGCCAGCAGTGAAAGAGAGGGACAGCCCCTCCCCGCCTCCTACGAGCAGTACTTC
>TRBJ1-5|.|TRBV5-6|.
CASSLEGEDQPQHF
TGTGCCAGCAGCTTGGAAGGGGAAGATCAGCCCCAGCATTTT
>TRBJ2-1|.|TRBV28|TRBD2
CASSLLAGVANEQFF
TGTGCCAGCAGTTTACTAGCGGGAGTGGCCAATGAGCAGTTCTTC
>TRBJ2-1|.|TRBV5-1|.
CASSLKGVGSYNEQFF
TGCGCCAGCAGCTTAAAGGGGGTGGGCTCCTACAATGAGCAGTTCTTC
>TRBJ2-1|.|TRBV19|TRBD2
CASSFNSGSTQYNEQFF
TGTGCCAGTAGTTTCAATAGCGGGAGTACCCAATACAATGAGCAGTTCTTC
>TRBJ1-1|.|TRBV27|.
CASSLLGDEAFF
TGTGCCAGCAGTTTACTAGGGGATGAAGCTTTCTTT
>TRBJ2-7|.|TRBV4-2|.
CASSQNYEQYF
TGTGCCAGCAGCCAGAACTACGAGCAGTACTTC
>TRBJ2-3|.|TRBV9|.
CASSVGTGSGADTQYF
TGTGCCAGCAGCGTCGGGACTGGCTCGGGTGCAGATACGCAGTATTTT